The 28 T cell receptor beta chains presented below share a single source sample, sequenced in a study of early T cells in non-severe SARS-CoV-2 infection. TCRdb reprocessed the 5' RACE reads via MiXCR and lists one record per CDR3 protein. The profile shows some 90,000 distinct CDR3 sequences, 15% of them singletons. The specimen sequenced was whole blood. These receptor sequences come from an adult who was a healthcare worker with PCR-confirmed SARS-CoV-2 infection or an uninfected control (not recorded which).

The genes are TRBV6-1 and TRBJ1-2; D unresolved. The CDR3 covers 12 residues. The germline V gene has CDR1 MNHNS and CDR2 SASEGT. V gave up 2 bases and J gave up 4 bases, with 5 bases separating them. The CDR3 region has the DNA TGTGCCAGCAGTGAATTTAGCTATGGCTACACCTTC. Amino acid sequence: CASSEFSYGYTF.

This sequence joins TRBV6-5 and TRBJ2-7, with D hard to call. Germline V gives CDR1 MNHEY, CDR2 SVGAGI. V lost 6 bases and J lost 4, with 25 bases in between. The CDR3 length is 17 residues. The CDR3 sequence: CASSLLSATGSGYEQYF. CDR3 bases: TGTGCCAGCAGCCTACTCAGCGCTACCGGCTCTGGGTACGAGCAGTACTTC.

The chain carries TRBV20-1 and TRBJ2-2, with D tentatively TRBD1 (5 bases). Per the germline V gene, CDR1 is DFQATT and CDR2 is SNEGSKA (reference sequence). CDR3 length: 12 amino acids. Trimming left V 6 bases short and J 6 bases short, with 11 bases between. CDR3 DNA: TGCAGTGCCGTATCAGGGTCCGGGGAGCTGTTTTTT. It yields the protein CSAVSGSGELFF.

V and J are TRBV11-2 and TRBJ1-6; D remains ambiguous. CDR3 length: 14 residues. Per germline, CDR1 SGHAT and CDR2 FQNNGV. With 3 bases removed from V and 10 bases from J, the gap between germline ends came to 13 bases. The CDR3 nucleotides read TGTGCCAGCAGCTTGCCTAGAGGAAACTCACCCCTCCACTTT. It encodes CASSLPRGNSPLHF.

CDR3 sequence (DNA): TGTGCCATCAGTGGGATCCCAGATACGCAGTATTTT. It codes for CAISGIPDTQYF. The rearrangement uses TRBV10-3 and TRBJ2-3, with D hard to call. The ends were cut back, 4 bases at V and 4 bases at J, with 6 bases in the middle. The CDR3 has 12 amino acids. Per germline, CDR1 ENHRY and CDR2 SYGVKD.

This clonotype was seen ten or more times. For the CDR3, the DNA is TGTGCCAGCAGTACGGAGCGGACGCAGTATTTT. As protein: CASSTERTQYF. J is TRBJ2-3 and V is TRBV6-2 or TRBV6-3; weak D call: TRBD2 (5 bases). The CDR3 runs to 11 residues. From germline, CDR1 is MNHEY and CDR2 SVGEGT. V shed 5 bases and J shed 9 bases, with 9 bases lying between them.

The sample holds a few counts of this clonotype. The chain is built from TRBV11-3 and TRBJ2-3, with D perhaps TRBD1 (5 bases). This CDR3 has 14 amino acids. Trimming shortened V by 1 base and J by 13 bases, and 18 bases separated the two germline ends. Germline CDR1 is SGHNT and CDR2 is YENEEA. CDR3: CASSLAGRAGMEYF. The DNA for the CDR3 is TGTGCCAGCAGCTTAGCCGGAAGAGCAGGGATGGAGTATTTT. Variable domain in full (rest from reference TRBV11-3 and TRBJ2-3): EAGVVQSPRYKIIEKKQPVAFWCNPISGHNTLYWYLQNLGQGPELLIRYENEEAVDDSQLPKDRFSAERLKGVDSTLKIQPAELGDSAVYLCASSLAGRAGMEYFGPGTRLTVL.

This clonotype showed up just a few times. V usage is TRBV6-1 and J usage is TRBJ1-2, with TRBD1 as a possible D gene (5 bases). CDR3 length: 15 residues. CDR1 and CDR2 (germline): MNHNS, SASEGT. V was cut by 2 bases and J by 2 bases, with 12 bases left in between. The CDR3 is CASSEFTGPNYGYTF. CDR3 sequence (DNA): TGTGCCAGCAGTGAATTTACAGGTCCGAACTATGGCTACACCTTC.

This clonotype was recorded a few times. The chain recombines TRBV28 with TRBJ2-2; D perhaps matches TRBD2 (7 bases). Trimming pared 6 bases from V and 7 bases from J, leaving 24 bases between. Per the germline V gene, CDR1 is MDHEN and CDR2 is SYDVKM. This CDR3 spans 17 amino acids. The CDR3 spells CASSQTIFGGQGGELFF. CDR3 sequence (DNA): TGTGCCAGCAGCCAAACCATTTTCGGGGGGCAAGGCGGGGAGCTGTTTTTT.

This clonotype showed up many times. The chain combines TRBV2 with TRBJ2-3; TRBD2 aligns across 8 bases. The V segment lost 8 bases and the J segment 1 base; nucleotides outside the gene matches: 5. CDR1 SNHLY and CDR2 FYNNEI come from the germline V gene. The CDR3 length is 14 residues. This CDR3 reads CASVSAGGTDTQYF. CDR3 DNA: TGTGCCAGCGTCTCAGCGGGAGGCACAGATACGCAGTATTTT.

The chain employs TRBV27 and TRBJ1-3, with a weak D call TRBD1 (6 bases). V lost 7 bases and J 0 bases, leaving 10 bases between the germline ends. CDR1 and CDR2 from the germline V gene are MNHEY and SMNVEV (reference sequence). The CDR3 has 14 amino acids. The CDR3 nucleotides read TGTGCCAGCAAGCAGGGGATCTCTGGAAACACCATATATTTT. The encoded protein is CASKQGISGNTIYF.

The V and J genes are TRBV20-1 and TRBJ1-1; the match to TRBD1 covers 7 bases. The CDR3 length is 14 residues. V lost 6 bases to trimming and J lost 3 bases; unmatched junction nucleotides: 10. Germline CDR1 and CDR2: DFQATT and SNEGSKA (reference sequence). The DNA for the CDR3 is TGCAGTGCGGCTGACAGGGTTCGATACACTGAAGCTTTCTTT. This encodes CSAADRVRYTEAFF.

This clonotype has just a few counts. The chain is built from TRBV11-3 and TRBJ2-2; D remains unclear. The CDR3 spans 11 residues. V was cut by 8 bases and J by 6 bases, with 7 bases left in between. The germline V gene encodes CDR1 SGHNT and CDR2 YENEEA. CDR3: CASGNAGELFF. In DNA form, the CDR3 reads TGTGCCAGCGGGAATGCCGGGGAGCTGTTTTTT. The full variable domain, with the rest looked up from reference TRBV11-3 and TRBJ2-2, is EAGVVQSPRYKIIEKKQPVAFWCNPISGHNTLYWYLQNLGQGPELLIRYENEEAVDDSQLPKDRFSAERLKGVDSTLKIQPAELGDSAVYLCASGNAGELFFGEGSRLTVL.

This clonotype was observed a few times. An end of the junction does not agree with germline; a read error may underlie this. The rearrangement uses TRBV20-1 and TRBJ1-1; D unresolved. The germline gives CDR1 DFQATT, CDR2 SNEGSKA (reference sequence). The CDR3 runs to 10 residues. The CDR3 sequence: CSATNPEAFF. The CDR3 nucleotides read TGCAGTGCCACGAACCCTGAAGCTTTCTTT.

This clonotype came up a few times. The chain couples TRBV7-9 to TRBJ2-3, with 10 nucleotides matching TRBD2. V was pared by 5 bases and J by 4 bases, with 6 bases of the junction left unmatched. The CDR3 loop spans 15 amino acids. Germline CDR1 reads SEHNR; CDR2 reads FQNEAQ (reference sequence). The CDR3 region has the DNA TGTGCCAGCAGCCTAAGCGGGAGGGCCGCAGATACGCAGTATTTT. It encodes CASSLSGRAADTQYF.

This clonotype was detected only once. This chain uses TRBV27 with TRBJ2-4; 9 nucleotides align to TRBD1. The junction had 18 bases not matched to a gene; V was cut back by 5 bases and J by 13 bases. Germline CDR1 MNHEY, CDR2 SMNVEV (reference sequence). The CDR3 spans 16 residues. DNA for the CDR3: TGTGCCAGCAGTCAGAACCCAATCCCGGGACAGGGTTCACAGTACTTC. This codes for CASSQNPIPGQGSQYF.

The V and J genes are TRBV5-1 and TRBJ2-2; TRBD1 matches at 7 bases. The germline V gene encodes CDR1 SGHRS and CDR2 YFSETQ. This CDR3 has 15 residues. V shed 1 base and J 7 bases; nucleotides not matched to a gene: 7. The CDR3 DNA reads TGCGCCAGCAGCTTGAGGACAGGATATTTCGGGGAGCTGTTTTTT. Protein product: CASSLRTGYFGELFF.

This clonotype was seen only a few times. The V call is TRBV7-7, the J call TRBJ2-5, with a possible D match to TRBD2 (5 bases). Trimming stripped 4 bases from V and 1 base from J, with 13 bases between. Per germline, CDR1 SSHAT and CDR2 FNYEAQ (reference sequence). The CDR3 consists of 15 residues. Written as DNA, the CDR3 is TGTGCCAGCAGCTCGACTCGGACTGCCCAAGAGACCCAGTACTTC. This gives the protein CASSSTRTAQETQYF.

This chain uses TRBV24-1 with TRBJ1-2; unclear D gene. The CDR3 runs 14 residues. The germline CDR1 and CDR2 sequences are KGHDR and SFDVKD. The ends were cut back, 9 bases at V and 6 bases at J, with 19 bases in the middle. The CDR3 DNA sequence: TGTGCCACCGCTCGAGGTGACCTTGGAAATGGCTACACCTTC. Protein: CATARGDLGNGYTF.

This clonotype turned up a few times. The chain carries TRBV5-5 and TRBJ1-1; possible D gene TRBD1, 6 bases. V lost 2 bases to trimming and J lost 1 base, with 9 bases between them. This CDR3 is 14 amino acids long. Per germline, CDR1 SGHKS and CDR2 YYEKEE (reference sequence). Written as DNA, the CDR3 is TGTGCCAGCAGCTTAAACAGGGCGAACACTGAAGCTTTCTTT. Its translation: CASSLNRANTEAFF. The full variable domain, completed using reference TRBV5-5 and TRBJ1-1, is DAGVTQSPTHLIKTRGQQVTLRCSPISGHKSVSWYQQVLGQGPQFIFQYYEKEERGRGNFPDRFSARQFPNYSSELNVNALLLGDSALYLCASSLNRANTEAFFGQGTRLTVV.

This clonotype occurred a few times. The chain combines TRBV11-2 with TRBJ2-7; no definite D call. The CDR3 is 16 amino acids. V dropped 5 bases and J dropped 0 bases, with 17 bases sitting between them. Germline values: CDR1 SGHAT, CDR2 FQNNGV. CDR3 sequence reads: CASSEALRSSSYEQYF. The CDR3 bases are TGTGCCAGCAGCGAGGCCCTCCGCTCAAGCTCCTACGAGCAGTACTTC.

This clonotype was recorded a few times. V usage is TRBV2 and J usage is TRBJ2-1; D ambiguous. Per germline, CDR1 SNHLY and CDR2 FYNNEI. V was shortened by 3 bases and J by 0 bases, with 9 bases between the two germline ends. This CDR3 has 15 amino acids. The CDR3: CASSDSSLSYNEQFF. Written as DNA, the CDR3 is TGTGCCAGCAGTGACAGCTCACTCTCCTACAATGAGCAGTTCTTC.

In this sample, this clonotype turned up a few times. The gene calls are TRBV9 and TRBJ1-1; no firm D call. CDR1 is SGDLS and CDR2 is YYNGEE in the germline V gene. V was shortened by 3 bases and J by 1 base, with 10 bases between the two germline ends. There are 14 residues in the CDR3. DNA for the CDR3: TGTGCCAGCAGCGCCGATTCCTGGAACACTGAAGCTTTCTTT. It encodes CASSADSWNTEAFF.

J is TRBJ2-7 and V is TRBV7-6; TRBD2 aligns across 10 bases. This CDR3 spans 16 amino acids. Trimming took 5 bases from V and 5 from J; bases not matched to a gene: 12. Per the germline V gene, CDR1 is SGHVS and CDR2 is FNYEAQ. CDR3 sequence: CASSLSASGSHHEQYF. Here the CDR3 DNA reads TGTGCCAGCAGCCTCTCCGCTAGCGGGAGCCACCACGAGCAGTACTTC.

This clonotype has a handful of counts. This chain joins TRBV7-2 and TRBJ2-7; D is unresolved. Germline loops: CDR1 SGHTA, CDR2 FQGNSA. The CDR3 totals 11 residues. V lost 5 bases and J lost 4, with 6 bases in between. DNA of the CDR3: TGTGCCAGCAGCCGGACGTACGAGCAGTACTTC. It is translated as CASSRTYEQYF. Full variable domain (rest looked up from reference TRBV7-2 and TRBJ2-7): GAGVSQSPSNKVTEKGKDVELRCDPISGHTALYWYRQSLGQGLEFLIYFQGNSAPDKSGLPSDRFSAERTGGSVSTLTIQRTQQEDSAVYLCASSRTYEQYFGPGTRLTVT.

Ten or more counts support this clonotype. The rearrangement uses TRBV29-1 and TRBJ2-1; D is ambiguous. V lost 6 bases, J lost 7 bases, and 7 bases lay in between. The CDR3 loop spans 10 amino acids. Germline CDR1 and CDR2: SQVTM and ANQGSEA. For the CDR3, the DNA is TGCAGCGTAGAGGAAAATGAGCAGTTCTTC. Its protein is CSVEENEQFF.

This clonotype has ten or more counts. V and J are TRBV6-1 and TRBJ1-2; tentative D call: TRBD1 (5 bases). Trimming shortened V by 6 bases and J by 2 bases, and 16 bases separated the two germline ends. CDR3 length: 15 amino acids. CDR1 MNHNS and CDR2 SASEGT come from the germline V gene. CDR3 nucleotides: TGTGCCAGCAGCTGGGACTCCTACCCGAACTATGGCTACACCTTC. It specifies CASSWDSYPNYGYTF.

The chain combines TRBV20-1 with TRBJ2-4; D remains unclear. The germline V gene encodes CDR1 DFQATT and CDR2 SNEGSKA (reference sequence). This CDR3 is built from 13 residues. V was pared by 6 bases and J by 0 bases, with 9 bases between. Here the CDR3 DNA reads TGCAGTGCACGAAGCCGAGCCAAAAACATTCAGTACTTC. Residues: CSARSRAKNIQYF.